The 32 T cell receptor beta chains below were found in one sample sequenced in a study of blood T cells in healthy people across ages. Primed by a sample-barcoded 5' primer and a J-beta primer mix, a second PCR proceeded for about 6 to 11 cycles. TCRdb reprocessed the 5' RACE reads via MiXCR and lists one record per CDR3 protein. The sample consists of about 800,000 distinct CDR3 sequences, approximately 25% of them appearing once. The same specimen was also included in a second study, on T cells of mothers and their children.

Sequenced sample: blood. These receptors were collected from a boy younger than 18 in good health.

In its sample, this clonotype was seen a few times. This sequence joins TRBV7-2 and TRBJ2-1; D remains unclear. Trimming removed 1 base at V and 9 bases at J, with 7 bases between. The germline V gene has CDR1 SGHTA and CDR2 FQGNSA. The CDR3 is made up of 12 amino acids. The CDR3 protein is CASSLETVEQFF. The CDR3 region has the DNA TGTGCCAGCAGCTTAGAGACCGTTGAGCAGTTCTTC.

Concerning this clonotype itself: One junction end does not reproduce the germline sequence, and a read error may be involved. The V and J genes are TRBV27 and TRBJ1-4, with TRBD1 identical over 9 bases. This CDR3 comprises 14 residues. Germline V lookup: CDR1 MNHEY, CDR2 SMNVEV (reference sequence). The CDR3 sequence is CASRSTGGREKLVF. For the CDR3, the DNA is TGTGCCAGCAGGTCGACAGGGGGAAGAGAAAAACTGGTTTTT.

The J gene is TRBJ1-3, the V gene TRBV10-3; a possible D gene is TRBD1 (6 bases). Germline V gene lookup returns CDR1 ENHRY and CDR2 SYGVKD. CDR3 length: 16 residues. Trimming pared 3 bases from V and 0 bases from J, leaving 12 bases between. The CDR3 nucleotides read TGTGCCATCAGTGATCCGACAGGAGGCTCTGGAAACACCATATATTTT. It codes for CAISDPTGGSGNTIYF.

This clonotype appeared a few times. The rearrangement joins TRBV4-3 to TRBJ2-2, with 8 bases fitting TRBD2. The CDR3 extends over 18 amino acids. V dropped 5 bases and J dropped 2; count of bases not matched to a gene: 13. The germline V gene encodes CDR1 LGHNA and CDR2 YSLEER. The CDR3 is CASSSWGILAENTGELFF. CDR3 sequence (DNA): TGCGCCAGCAGCTCCTGGGGAATACTAGCGGAAAACACCGGGGAGCTGTTTTTT.

This clonotype has a handful of counts. The chain is built from TRBV7-9 and TRBJ1-2, with a possible D match to TRBD1 (6 bases). From germline, CDR1 is SEHNR and CDR2 FQNEAQ (reference sequence). Trimming took off 5 bases at V and 2 bases at J, with 12 bases between the two ends. The CDR3 has 14 amino acids. The CDR3 protein is CASSRETGNYGYTF. The CDR3 DNA is TGTGCCAGCAGCCGTGAGACAGGAAACTATGGCTACACCTTC.

This chain uses TRBV4-1 with TRBJ1-2; TRBD1 aligns across 9 bases. V shed 6 bases and J 6 bases; nucleotides not matched to a gene: 8. The CDR3 length is 14 residues. Looked up from germline, CDR1 is MGHRA and CDR2 is YSYEKL. As DNA, the CDR3 is TGCGCCAGCAGGAAACCCGGGACAGGGAATGGCTACACCTTC. It yields the protein CASRKPGTGNGYTF.

This chain links TRBV29-1 with TRBJ1-1, with D unresolved. The CDR3 runs 12 residues. Trimming stripped 2 bases from V and 7 bases from J, with 11 bases between. CDR1 SQVTM and CDR2 ANQGSEA come from the germline V gene. The CDR3 loop reads CSVEKPGFEAFF. The CDR3 DNA reads TGCAGCGTTGAAAAGCCGGGGTTTGAAGCTTTCTTT.

J is TRBJ1-2 and V is TRBV14; D remains unclear. Trimming removed 3 bases from V and 5 bases from J, with 16 bases in between. The length of the CDR3 is 15 residues. Looked up from germline, CDR1 is SGHDN and CDR2 is FVKESK. The CDR3 nucleotides read TGTGCCAGCAGCCAGGTTTCGACCCCAGGTTATGGCTACACCTTC. Its translation is CASSQVSTPGYGYTF.

The sample holds a few counts of this clonotype. The DNA for the CDR3 is TGTGCCTGGAGTGTACGGTGGGACACTGAAGCTTTCTTT. Its protein is CAWSVRWDTEAFF. The rearrangement joins TRBV30 to TRBJ1-1; no firm D call. V lost 0 bases and J lost 3, with 8 bases in between. The CDR3 length is 13 residues. CDR1 GTSNPN and CDR2 SVGIG come from the germline V gene (reference sequence).

The chain links TRBV7-3 to TRBJ1-5, with a tentative D call TRBD1 (5 bases). V dropped 1 base and J dropped 0 bases, with 7 bases sitting between them. Germline-derived CDR1 and CDR2 are SGHTA and FQGTGA. The CDR3 is made up of 15 amino acids. In DNA form, the CDR3 reads TGTGCCAGCAGCTTAAGTGGACATAGCAATCAGCCCCAGCATTTT. This encodes CASSLSGHSNQPQHF.

This clonotype has only a few counts. The V call is TRBV18, the J call TRBJ2-3; D call uncertain. V lost 3 bases, J lost 2 bases, and 12 bases lay in between. There are 15 residues in the CDR3. Germline V gene sequence: CDR1 KGHSH, CDR2 LQKENI. This CDR3 reads CASSPQLTSTDTQYF. The CDR3 nucleotides are TGTGCCAGCTCACCCCAACTTACATCCACAGATACGCAGTATTTT. The full variable domain, with the rest looked up from reference TRBV18 and TRBJ2-3, is NAGVMQNPRHLVRRRGQEARLRCSPMKGHSHVYWYRQLPEEGLKFMVYLQKENIIDESGMPKERFSAEFPKEGPSILRIQQVVRGDSAAYFCASSPQLTSTDTQYFGPGTRLTVL.

This clonotype was observed many times. The rearrangement joins TRBV7-9 to TRBJ1-4; D is undetermined. Germline CDR1 and CDR2: SEHNR and FQNEAQ (reference sequence). The CDR3 length is 15 residues. Trimming left V 1 base short and J 5 bases short, with 11 bases between. CDR3 sequence reads: CASSLGSTENEKLFF. The DNA for the CDR3 is TGTGCCAGCAGCTTAGGATCCACCGAAAATGAAAAACTGTTTTTT.

The chain recombines TRBV20-1 with TRBJ1-2; D is unresolved. Trimming left V 3 bases short and J 7 bases short, with 24 bases between. Looked up from germline, CDR1 is DFQATT and CDR2 is SNEGSKA (reference sequence). There are 16 residues in the CDR3. The CDR3 sequence: CSARDSPGESEVGYTF. In DNA form, the CDR3 reads TGCAGTGCTAGGGATAGCCCCGGTGAATCGGAGGTTGGCTACACCTTC.

The chain is built from TRBV4-1 and TRBJ2-5, with 11 nucleotides matching TRBD2. The CDR3 length is 17 residues. CDR1 is MGHRA and CDR2 is YSYEKL in the germline V gene. Unmatched junction bases numbered 9, after V lost 1 base and J lost 5 bases. Written as DNA, the CDR3 is TGCGCCAGCAGCCAAGTACCGCCACTAGCGGGAGCTGAGACCCAGTACTTC. Its translation: CASSQVPPLAGAETQYF.

This clonotype was seen only a few times. The chain carries TRBV7-2 and TRBJ2-1; a weak D match, TRBD2 (6 bases). The V gene lost 5 bases and the J gene lost 2 bases, with 16 bases spanning the gap. The CDR3 is 16 amino acids. Per the germline V gene, CDR1 is SGHTA and CDR2 is FQGNSA. This chain's CDR3 is CASSVEEGPPYNEQFF. As DNA, the CDR3 is TGTGCCAGCAGCGTCGAGGAGGGGCCTCCCTACAATGAGCAGTTCTTC.

DNA of the CDR3: TGTGCCAGCAGCTTCCCCAGGGACTTGAACACCGGGGAGCTGTTTTTT. As protein: CASSFPRDLNTGELFF. The chain employs TRBV7-8 and TRBJ2-2; maybe TRBD2 (6 bases). Looked up from germline, CDR1 is SGHVS and CDR2 is FQNEAQ. This CDR3 contains 16 residues. V dropped 3 bases and J dropped 1 base, with 12 bases sitting between them.

The chain carries TRBV20-1 and TRBJ2-1, with D perhaps matching TRBD2 (5 bases). CDR1 is DFQATT and CDR2 is SNEGSKA in the germline V gene (reference sequence). CDR3 length: 13 residues. Trimming removed 0 bases from V and 4 bases from J, with 7 bases in between. The CDR3: CSARDEGYNEQFF. CDR3 coding DNA: TGCAGTGCTAGAGATGAGGGTTACAATGAGCAGTTCTTC.

This rearrangement joins TRBV29-1 to TRBJ2-7; no clear D. With 2 bases removed from V and 1 base from J, the gap between germline ends came to 6 bases. CDR1 and CDR2 from the germline V gene are SQVTM and ANQGSEA. The CDR3 consists of 12 residues. CDR3 amino acids: CSVELRSYEQYF. In DNA form, the CDR3 reads TGCAGCGTTGAACTTAGGTCCTACGAGCAGTACTTC.

Remarks on this clonotype: The junction shows a germline mismatch at one end, possibly a read error. The chain uses TRBV12-3 or TRBV12-4 and TRBJ2-1; 12 nucleotides align to TRBD2. The length of the CDR3 is 13 residues. CDR3 DNA sequence: TGTGTCAGCGGGCTAGCGGGAGGGAATGAGCAGTTCTTC. It specifies CVSGLAGGNEQFF.

The chain links TRBV20-1 to TRBJ2-5; D gene ambiguous. V was trimmed by 0 bases and J by 5 bases, leaving 7 bases between them. CDR1 and CDR2 (germline): DFQATT, SNEGSKA (reference sequence). CDR3 length: 12 amino acids. CDR3 sequence (DNA): TGCAGTGCTAGAGATCAGCAGGAGACCCAGTACTTC. Translation: CSARDQQETQYF.

This clonotype showed up just a few times. This sequence joins TRBV7-9 and TRBJ2-7; D is uncertain. V lost 3 bases and J lost 12, with 15 bases in between. Germline values: CDR1 SEHNR, CDR2 FQNEAQ (reference sequence). The CDR3 has 12 residues. The CDR3 here is CASSLNGSPWYF. Written as DNA, the CDR3 is TGTGCCAGCAGCTTGAACGGCAGCCCCTGGTACTTC.

This clonotype was counted only a few times. The chain carries TRBV6-5 and TRBJ1-1; D is unclear. This CDR3 has 16 amino acids. Germline V lookup: CDR1 MNHEY, CDR2 SVGAGI. V shed 2 bases and J shed 1 base, with 14 bases lying between them. The CDR3 sequence is CASSYGGGVANTEAFF. The CDR3 bases are TGTGCCAGCAGTTACGGAGGAGGAGTCGCGAACACTGAAGCTTTCTTT.

The chain uses TRBV28 and TRBJ2-7; 8 nucleotides line up with TRBD1. Losses at the gene ends were 5 bases for V and 0 bases for J; bases not matched to a gene: 15. The germline CDR1 and CDR2 sequences are MDHEN and SYDVKM. CDR3 length: 18 residues. The CDR3 here is CASSLGYSGGRSSYEQYF. CDR3 nucleotide sequence: TGTGCCAGCAGTCTCGGATACTCAGGGGGCCGGAGCTCCTACGAGCAGTACTTC.

This rearrangement joins TRBV7-9 to TRBJ2-4; D may correspond to TRBD1 or TRBD2 (6 bases each). Trimming took 5 bases from V and 1 from J, leaving 15 bases between them. The CDR3 is 16 residues long. Per germline, CDR1 SEHNR and CDR2 FQNEAQ (reference sequence). In DNA form, the CDR3 reads TGTGCCAGCAGCATTAACAGGGCGGGGGCCAAAAACATTCAGTACTTC. This translates into CASSINRAGAKNIQYF.

This clonotype was observed a handful of times. The chain employs TRBV20-1 and TRBJ1-5; D not certain. The V gene's germline CDR1 is DFQATT and CDR2 SNEGSKA (reference sequence). There are 15 residues in the CDR3. V was shortened by 5 bases and J by 3 bases, with 17 bases between the two germline ends. This chain's CDR3 is CSAPEGSANNQPQHF. The CDR3 DNA reads as TGCAGTGCTCCCGAAGGCAGTGCTAACAATCAGCCCCAGCATTTT.

This clonotype was observed a few times. This chain links TRBV12-3 or TRBV12-4 with TRBJ2-5; D may be TRBD1 (5 bases). The J call could be wrong; TRBJ2-7 is a better fit for the DNA end. The CDR3 covers 15 residues. Here the CDR3 DNA reads TGTGCCAGCAGTTTGGACCCCCAGGGTGTCTACGAGCAGTACTTC. Amino acid sequence: CASSLDPQGVYEQYF.

Regarding this clonotype: Its ends do not fully match the called genes, so a read error is possible. The V call is TRBV28, the J call TRBJ2-1, with TRBD1 matching over 10 bases. The J call may be in error: the DNA end matches TRBJ2-7 better. Germline-derived CDR1 and CDR2 are MDHEN and SYDVKM. The CDR3 is 15 residues long. CDR3 residues: CANSFLGQGRYEQYF. The CDR3 DNA follows: TGTGCCAACAGTTTCTTGGGACAGGGGAGGTACGAGCAGTACTTC.

The rearrangement links TRBV29-1 to TRBJ1-2; 11 bases agree with TRBD1. The CDR3 loop spans 14 amino acids. J lost 3 bases, V lost 2 bases, and 2 bases had no gene match. Germline CDR1 and CDR2: SQVTM and ANQGSEA. The chain's CDR3 is CSVEPGQGDYGYTF. CDR3 coding DNA: TGCAGCGTTGAACCGGGACAGGGGGACTATGGCTACACCTTC.

This chain links TRBV2 with TRBJ2-7; D uncertain. The germline V gene encodes CDR1 SNHLY and CDR2 FYNNEI. Trimming shortened V by 3 bases and J by 2 bases, and 8 bases separated the two germline ends. This CDR3 contains 13 residues. Here the CDR3 reads CASSELGTYEQYF. CDR3 bases: TGTGCCAGCAGTGAGCTAGGTACCTACGAGCAGTACTTC.

This clonotype was seen only a few times. The rearrangement joins TRBV11-1 to TRBJ1-1, with D possibly being TRBD1 (6 bases). CDR1 is SGHAT and CDR2 is FQDESV in the germline V gene (reference sequence). The CDR3 totals 16 residues. The ends were cut back, 4 bases at V and 5 bases at J, with 20 bases in the middle. The CDR3, as DNA: TGTGCCAGCAGCTCCCCGAGCGGGGGGGCAGATACTGAAGCTTTCTTT. Its protein product is CASSSPSGGADTEAFF. Based on the CDR3 plus reference TRBV11-1 and TRBJ1-1, the full variable domain is EAEVAQSPRYKITEKSQAVAFWCDPISGHATLYWYRQILGQGPELLVQFQDESVVDDSQLPKDRFSAERLKGVDSTLKIQPAELGDSAMYLCASSSPSGGADTEAFFGQGTRLTVV.

The gene calls are TRBV4-1 and TRBJ1-2; D is unresolved. This CDR3 comprises 14 residues. V was trimmed by 1 base and J by 8 bases, leaving 14 bases between them. The germline gives CDR1 MGHRA, CDR2 YSYEKL. The CDR3 DNA reads TGCGCCAGCAGCCAAGTAAAGGGTTTTATCGGCTACACCTTC. Encoded protein: CASSQVKGFIGYTF.

This clonotype was seen only a few times. The chain couples TRBV18 to TRBJ1-3; TRBD1 matches at 9 bases. The CDR3 has 16 amino acids. Germline V lookup: CDR1 KGHSH, CDR2 LQKENI. V shed 0 bases, J shed 3 bases, and the junction held 3 bases outside the gene matches. CDR3 amino acids: CASSPPGQGHGNTIYF. The CDR3 region has the DNA TGTGCCAGCTCACCACCGGGACAGGGTCATGGAAACACCATATATTTT.